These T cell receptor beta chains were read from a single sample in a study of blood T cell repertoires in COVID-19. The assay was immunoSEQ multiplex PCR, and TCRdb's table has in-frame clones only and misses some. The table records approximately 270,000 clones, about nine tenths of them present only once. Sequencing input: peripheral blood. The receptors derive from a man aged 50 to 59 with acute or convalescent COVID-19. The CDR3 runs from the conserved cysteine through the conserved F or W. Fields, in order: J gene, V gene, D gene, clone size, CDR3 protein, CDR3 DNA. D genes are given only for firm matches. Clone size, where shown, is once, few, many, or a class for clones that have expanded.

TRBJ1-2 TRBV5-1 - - CASSPTAGNLYGYTF TGCGCCAGCAGCCCCACCGCAGGGAACCTCTATGGCTACACCTTC
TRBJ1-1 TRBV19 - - CASSIPTITEAFF TGTGCCAGTAGTATCCCAACTATCACTGAAGCTTTCTTT
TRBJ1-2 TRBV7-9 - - CASSLDAGGYTF TGTGCCAGCAGCTTAGACGCGGGAGGCTACACCTTC
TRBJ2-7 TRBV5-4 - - CASSSGSSYEQYF TGTGCCAGCAGCTCCGGGTCTTCCTACGAGCAGTACTTC
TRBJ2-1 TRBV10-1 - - CASSEGGGVYNEQFF TGCGCCAGCAGTGAGGGGGGGGGCGTCTACAATGAGCAGTTCTTC
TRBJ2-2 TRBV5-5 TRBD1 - CASSLPTGPRHGELFF TGTGCCAGCAGCTTGCCGACAGGGCCCCGTCACGGGGAGCTGTTTTTT
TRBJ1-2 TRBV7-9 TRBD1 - CASNFRGADGYTF TGTGCCAGCAATTTCAGGGGGGCTGATGGCTACACCTTC
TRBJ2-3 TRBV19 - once CASSIKKGEDTQYF TGTGCCAGTAGTATCAAAAAGGGGGAGGATACGCAGTATTTT
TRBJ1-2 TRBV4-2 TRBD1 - CASSHTGTGDGYTF TGTGCCAGCAGCCATACCGGGACAGGGGATGGCTACACCTTC
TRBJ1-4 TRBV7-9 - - CASSPSEKLFF TGTGCCAGCAGCCCATCCGAAAAACTGTTTTTT
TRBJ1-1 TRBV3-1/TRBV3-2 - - CASSFLLGVEAFF TGTGCCAGCAGCTTCCTACTGGGCGTTGAAGCTTTCTTT
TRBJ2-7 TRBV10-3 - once CAISESGSLFTYEQYF TGTGCCATCAGTGAGTCCGGGTCCCTCTTTACCTACGAGCAGTACTTC
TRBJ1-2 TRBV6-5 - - CASSPPTPNYGYTF TGTGCCAGCAGTCCCCCAACACCGAACTATGGCTACACCTTC
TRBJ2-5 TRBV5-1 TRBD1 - CASSSQGGGETQYF TGCGCCAGCAGCTCACAGGGGGGAGGAGAGACCCAGTACTTC
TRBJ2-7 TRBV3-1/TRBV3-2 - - CASSGQGGGEQYF TGTGCCAGCTCGGGGCAGGGAGGAGGCGAGCAGTACTTC
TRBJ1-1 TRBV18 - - CASSPTTETTEAFF TGTGCCAGCTCACCGACGACAGAGACCACTGAAGCTTTCTTT
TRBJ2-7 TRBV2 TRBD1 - CASIEGQPAAEQYF TGTGCCAGCATCGAGGGACAGCCCGCGGCCGAGCAGTACTTC
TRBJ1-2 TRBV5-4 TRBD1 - CASSNGQGGYGYTF TGTGCCAGCAGCAACGGCCAGGGGGGCTATGGCTACACCTTC
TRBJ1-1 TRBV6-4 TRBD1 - CASSLAGGSVAFF TGTGCCAGCAGTCTTGCAGGGGGCTCGGTCGCTTTCTTT
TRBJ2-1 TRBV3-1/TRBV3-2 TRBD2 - CASSQALGGGYNEQFF TGTGCCAGCAGCCAAGCCTTGGGCGGGGGGTACAATGAGCAGTTCTTC
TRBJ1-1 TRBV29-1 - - CSVSIFYGAKNTEAFF TGCAGCGTTTCCATCTTTTATGGGGCTAAGAACACTGAAGCTTTCTTT
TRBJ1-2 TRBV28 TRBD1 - CASSLRQGSYTF TGTGCCAGCAGTTTACGACAGGGAAGCTACACCTTC
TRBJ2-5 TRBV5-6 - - CASSLARETQYF TGTGCCAGCAGCTTGGCCAGGGAGACCCAGTACTTC
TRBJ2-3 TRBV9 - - CASAGITADTQYF TGTGCCAGCGCAGGAATTACGGCAGATACGCAGTATTTT
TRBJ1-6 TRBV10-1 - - CASSDRDRSPLHF TGCGCCAGCAGTGACCGAGACAGGAGTCCCCTCCACTTT
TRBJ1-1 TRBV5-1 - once CASSLAAGEAFF TGCGCCAGCAGCTTGGCGGCAGGAGAAGCTTTCTTT
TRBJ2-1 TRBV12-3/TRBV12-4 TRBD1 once CASSPQGAGEQFF TGTGCCAGCAGTCCACAGGGGGCTGGTGAGCAGTTCTTC
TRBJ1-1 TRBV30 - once CAWSVQGGYTEAFF TGTGCCTGGAGTGTACAAGGCGGGTACACTGAAGCTTTCTTT
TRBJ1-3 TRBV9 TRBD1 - CASSVALGQGSGNTIYF TGTGCCAGCAGCGTAGCATTGGGACAGGGTAGTGGAAACACCATATATTTT
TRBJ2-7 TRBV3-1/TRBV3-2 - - CASSPQESSYEQYF TGTGCCAGCAGCCCACAGGAGAGCTCCTACGAGCAGTACTTC
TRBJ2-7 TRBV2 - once CASSEARQNYEQYF TGTGCCAGCAGTGAAGCCCGACAAAACTACGAGCAGTACTTC
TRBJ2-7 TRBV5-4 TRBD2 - CASSFSTGGAAYEQYF TGTGCCAGCAGCTTTTCGACGGGAGGGGCCGCCTACGAGCAGTACTTC
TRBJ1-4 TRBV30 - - CAWGTGTTNEKLFF TGTGCCTGGGGCACGGGGACAACTAATGAAAAACTGTTTTTT
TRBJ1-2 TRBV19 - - CASSTRGTNYGYTF TGTGCCAGTAGTACGCGGGGAACTAACTATGGCTACACCTTC
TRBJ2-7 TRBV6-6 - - CASGTVSHEQYF TGTGCCAGCGGAACAGTCTCGCACGAGCAGTACTTC
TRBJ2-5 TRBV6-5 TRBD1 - CASGLPGQGEETQYF TGTGCCAGCGGACTCCCGGGACAGGGGGAAGAGACCCAGTACTTC
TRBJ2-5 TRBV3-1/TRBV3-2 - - CASGNREKETQYF TGTGCCAGCGGAAACAGGGAGAAGGAGACCCAGTACTTC
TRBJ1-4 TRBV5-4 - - CASSLNPGEKLFF TGTGCCAGCAGCCTCAATCCGGGGGAAAAACTGTTTTTT
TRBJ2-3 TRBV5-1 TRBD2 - CASREASGGRETDTQYF TGCGCCAGCAGAGAAGCTAGCGGGGGGCGGGAGACAGATACGCAGTATTTT
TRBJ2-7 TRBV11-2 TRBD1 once CASSPRGQESYEQYF TGTGCCAGCAGCCCGCGGGGACAGGAGTCCTACGAGCAGTACTTC
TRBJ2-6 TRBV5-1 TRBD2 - CASCLGGGGGGANVLTF TGCGCCAGCTGCTTGGGGGGCGGGGGGGGCGGGGCCAACGTCCTGACTTTC
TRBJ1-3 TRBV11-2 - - CASSLKTGNSGNTIYF TGTGCCAGCAGCTTAAAAACAGGCAACTCTGGAAACACCATATATTTT
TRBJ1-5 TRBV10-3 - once CAISESGAPQPQHF TGTGCCATCAGTGAGTCAGGGGCCCCCCAGCCCCAGCATTTT
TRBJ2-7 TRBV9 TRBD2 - CASSVGASGGRYEQYF TGTGCCAGCAGCGTAGGGGCCAGCGGGGGCCGTTACGAGCAGTACTTC
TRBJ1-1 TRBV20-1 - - CSASSPTEAFF TGCAGTGCTAGTTCTCCCACTGAAGCTTTCTTT
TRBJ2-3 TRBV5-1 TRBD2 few CASSLGLAGGTTQYF TGCGCCAGCAGCTTAGGACTAGCGGGGGGGACTACGCAGTATTTT
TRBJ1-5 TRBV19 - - CASTLGGANYQPQHF TGTGCCAGTACCCTTGGGGGGGCCAATTATCAGCCCCAGCATTTT
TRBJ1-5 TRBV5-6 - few CASSLEPWSNQPQHF TGTGCCAGCAGCTTAGAGCCTTGGAGCAATCAGCCCCAGCATTTT
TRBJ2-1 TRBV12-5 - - CASGLADLGQRKFF TGTGCTAGTGGTTTGGCCGACCTCGGACAGAGAAAGTTCTTC
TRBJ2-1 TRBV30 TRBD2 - CAWSRRGGRNEQFF TGTGCCTGGAGTCGGCGGGGGGGCCGGAATGAGCAGTTCTTC
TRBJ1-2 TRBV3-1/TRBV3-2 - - CASSQESGGWYGYTF TGTGCCAGCAGCCAAGAATCGGGAGGGTGGTATGGCTACACCTTC
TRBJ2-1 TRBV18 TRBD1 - CASSPGQGADNEQFF TGTGCCAGCTCCCCAGGACAGGGGGCCGACAATGAGCAGTTCTTC
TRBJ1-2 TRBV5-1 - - CASSSNRVDYGYTF TGCGCCAGCAGCTCTAACAGGGTAGACTATGGCTACACCTTC
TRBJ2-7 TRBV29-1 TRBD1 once CSVEGQGYEQYF TGCAGCGTTGAGGGACAGGGGTACGAGCAGTACTTC
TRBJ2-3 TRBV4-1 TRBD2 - CASSLTLAGGSTDTQYF TGCGCCAGCAGCCTGACCCTAGCGGGGGGGAGCACAGATACGCAGTATTTT
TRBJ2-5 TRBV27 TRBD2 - CASSYHRGGQETQYF TGTGCCAGCAGTTACCATCGGGGGGGGCAAGAGACCCAGTACTTC
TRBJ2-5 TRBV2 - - CASSGRQDWATQYF TGTGCCAGCAGTGGAAGACAGGATTGGGCGACCCAGTACTTC